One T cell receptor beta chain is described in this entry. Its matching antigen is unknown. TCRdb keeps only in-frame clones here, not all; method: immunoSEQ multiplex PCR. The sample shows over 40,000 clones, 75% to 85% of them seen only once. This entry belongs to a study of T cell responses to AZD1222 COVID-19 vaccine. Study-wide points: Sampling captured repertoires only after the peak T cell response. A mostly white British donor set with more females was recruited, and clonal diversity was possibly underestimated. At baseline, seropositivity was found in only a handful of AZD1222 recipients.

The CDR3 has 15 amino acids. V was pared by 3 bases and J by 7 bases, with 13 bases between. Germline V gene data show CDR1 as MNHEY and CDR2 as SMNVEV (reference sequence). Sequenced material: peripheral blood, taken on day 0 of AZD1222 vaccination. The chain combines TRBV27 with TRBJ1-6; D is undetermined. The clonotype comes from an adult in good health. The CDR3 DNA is TGTGCCAGCAGTTTCGGCCCAGCGGGGAATTCACCCCTCCACTTT. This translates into CASSFGPAGNSPLHF.